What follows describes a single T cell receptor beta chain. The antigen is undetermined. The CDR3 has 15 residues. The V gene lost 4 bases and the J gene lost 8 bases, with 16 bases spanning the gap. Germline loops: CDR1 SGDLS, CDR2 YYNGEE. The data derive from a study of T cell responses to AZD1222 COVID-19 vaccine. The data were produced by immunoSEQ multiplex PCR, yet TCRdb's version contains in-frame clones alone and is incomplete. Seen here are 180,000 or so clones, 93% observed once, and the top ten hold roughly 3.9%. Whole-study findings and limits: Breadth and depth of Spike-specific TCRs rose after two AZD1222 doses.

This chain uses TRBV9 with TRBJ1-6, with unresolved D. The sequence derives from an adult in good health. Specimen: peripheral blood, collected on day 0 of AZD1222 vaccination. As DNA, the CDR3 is TGTGCCAGCAGCACCCACTCGGGCGGGGATTCACCCCTCCACTTT. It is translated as CASSTHSGGDSPLHF.